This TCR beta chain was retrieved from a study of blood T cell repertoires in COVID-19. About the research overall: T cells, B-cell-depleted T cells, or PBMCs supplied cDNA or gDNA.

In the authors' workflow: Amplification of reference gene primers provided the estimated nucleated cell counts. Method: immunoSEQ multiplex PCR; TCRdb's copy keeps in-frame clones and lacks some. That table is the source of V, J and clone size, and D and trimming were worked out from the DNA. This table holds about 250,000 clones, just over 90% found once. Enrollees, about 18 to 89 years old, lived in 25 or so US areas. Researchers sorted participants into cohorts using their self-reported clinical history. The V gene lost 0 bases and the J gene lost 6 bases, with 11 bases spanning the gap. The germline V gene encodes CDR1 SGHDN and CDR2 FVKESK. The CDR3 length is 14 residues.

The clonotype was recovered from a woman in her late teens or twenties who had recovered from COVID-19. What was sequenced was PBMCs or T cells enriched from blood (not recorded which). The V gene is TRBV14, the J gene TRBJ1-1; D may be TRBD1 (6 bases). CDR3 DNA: TGTGCCAGCAGCCAAGAAGGCAGGGGTTCTGAAGCTTTCTTT. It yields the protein CASSQEGRGSEAFF.